Listed here is a single TCR beta chain. This clonotype was counted a few times. Its antigen is unknown. Per-base qualities were not stored, and no clone one base away is much larger. This record comes from a study of T-cell reconstitution after alpha-beta-depleted transplantation in children (dated by TCRdb to the mid-2010s). Context from the whole study: Using TCR repertoire profiling, the study quantitatively followed how T-cell immune reconstitution unfolded in children after TCRalphabeta/CD19-depleted allogeneic hematopoietic cell transplantation.

Receptor amplification or capture employed PCR. The data were produced on an Illumina HiSeq 2500. TCR library preparation used molecular barcoding, with unique molecular identifiers applied to normalize quantification of the TCRbeta repertoire. The public reads were quality trimmed at Q25 with fastp and then assembled into clones with MiXCR by TCRdb, keeping productive beta chains. Rows are unified per CDR3 protein, each entry keeping the most common DNA and genes. For this sample there are 380,000 or so distinct CDR3 sequences; about 14% appear just once. 3.5% to 4.5% of the sample is taken by the ten largest. From the germline V gene (reference sequence), CDR1 is SEHNR and CDR2 is FQNEAQ. V lost 3 bases and J lost 6 bases, and the count of bases not matched to a germline gene is 4. Measured from the cysteine to the phenylalanine, the CDR3 is 15 residues long. The only DNA kept is the CDR3, 45 bases in frame from the first base.

This specimen consisted of PBMCs, obtained from the stem cell graft. The TCR originated in a human donor who donated a stem cell graft to a child with Fanconi anemia. This receptor chain uses TRBV7-9 and TRBJ2-2; 10 nucleotides in the junction match TRBD1. The DNA reads as follows: TGTGCCAGCAGCTTTCTTGGACAGGGGGCCGGGGAGCTGTTTTTT. The encoded protein is CASSFLGQGAGELFF.